Below are 6 T cell receptor beta chains sequenced from a single sample in a study of cytomegalovirus exposure and HLA in healthy donors. The study ran its PCR with 60 Vbeta and 13 Jbeta primers. Some clones are missing from TCRdb's copy, which holds only in-frame ones; the method was immunoSEQ multiplex PCR. The sample records some 140,000 clones, approximately 80% being singletons. The material sequenced was PBMCs. These receptors all come from a young man in good health and CMV-seronegative.

The J gene is TRBJ2-7, the V gene TRBV6-6; 10 positions match TRBD2. The V gene end was trimmed by 6 bases and the J gene end by 4 bases; junction bases not matched to a gene: 9. Germline CDR1 is MNHNY and CDR2 is SVGAGI (reference sequence). CDR3 length equals 15 residues. The CDR3 sequence: CASRGGAGGVYEQYF. CDR3 sequence (DNA): TGTGCCAGCAGGGGGGGAGCGGGAGGGGTTTACGAGCAGTACTTC.

The J gene is TRBJ2-2, the V gene TRBV4-1; D is perhaps TRBD1 (5 bases). The V end was cut by 2 bases, the J end by 2 bases, with 15 bases between. The CDR3 runs to 17 residues. Germline V gene sequence: CDR1 MGHRA, CDR2 YSYEKL. CDR3: CASSQSGQFRNTGELFF. As DNA, the CDR3 is TGCGCCAGCAGCCAATCAGGACAATTCCGAAACACCGGGGAGCTGTTTTTT.

This clone was seen only once. DNA for the CDR3: TGTGCCAGCAGCAGATGGGGAGTCGTGACGAATACGCAGTATTTT. This encodes CASSRWGVVTNTQYF. The chain uses TRBV11-2 and TRBJ2-3; D might be TRBD2 (5 bases). V was cut by 5 bases and J by 7 bases, with 19 bases left in between. CDR1 and CDR2 (germline): SGHAT, FQNNGV. This CDR3 contains 15 residues. The complete variable domain, with remaining parts taken from reference TRBV11-2 and TRBJ2-3, reads EAGVAQSPRYKIIEKRQSVAFWCNPISGHATLYWYQQILGQGPKLLIQFQNNGVVDDSQLPKDRFSAERLKGVDSTLKIQPAKLEDSAVYLCASSRWGVVTNTQYFGPGTRLTVL.

The rearrangement links TRBV7-2 to TRBJ2-2, with 8 bases that match TRBD2. V shed 5 bases and J 7 bases; nucleotides not matched to a gene: 9. This CDR3 spans 15 amino acids. Germline assignment: CDR1 SGHTA and CDR2 FQGNSA. In DNA form, the CDR3 reads TGTGCCAGCAGCCCGGGGACTAGTAGGAACGGGGAGCTGTTTTTT. Protein product: CASSPGTSRNGELFF.

The table lists this clone with a few counts. The gene calls are TRBV30 and TRBJ2-7, with 8 bases identical to TRBD2. J was trimmed by 3 bases and V by 8 bases; bases with no gene match: 15. In germline, CDR1 is GTSNPN, CDR2 SVGIG (reference sequence). The CDR3 has 15 residues. CDR3 loop: CAAPRASRGGYEQYF. In DNA, the CDR3 is TGTGCCGCGCCGAGGGCCTCTCGGGGGGGCTACGAGCAGTACTTC.

The rearrangement uses TRBV5-5 and TRBJ2-1; D is ambiguous. The CDR3 is made up of 15 amino acids. The V gene lost 0 bases and the J gene lost 8 bases, with 15 bases spanning the gap. Germline V CDR1 and CDR2: SGHKS, YYEKEE (reference sequence). The CDR3 protein is CASSLAEQSVHEQFF. In DNA, the CDR3 is TGTGCCAGCAGCTTGGCGGAACAGTCCGTCCATGAGCAGTTCTTC.